The clone carrying this TCR beta chain was seen more than once but under ten times. Its matching antigen is unknown. TCR beta CDR3 was amplified by multiplex PCR, first round around 10 cycles, 32 V and 13 J primers. TCRdb independently ran MiXCR on the multiplex PCR reads; one entry per CDR3 protein. The data show 9,000 to 13,000 distinct CDR3 sequences, with less than 30% seen just once and 10% to 15% held by the top ten. This entry is derived from a study of immune heterogeneity within non-small cell lung tumors. General study results and limits: Tumor sites in a patient shared identical dominant CDR3 beta clonotypes and also carried site-unique high-frequency clones. Most high-frequency T-cell receptor beta clonotypes were specific to a single patient.

For each sample, template was approximately 640 ng of bulk tumor genomic DNA. Several far-apart biopsies were taken per primary tumor during surgery. Patients with untreated, newly diagnosed non-small cell lung cancer underwent curative surgery. Newly diagnosed patients with non-small cell lung cancer who were having surgery with curative intent served as donors. This sequence originates from a man aged 45 to 65 with non-small cell lung cancer. Input material: lung tumor tissue.

DNA for the CDR3: TGTGCCAGCAGCCAAACACAAAGCTCCTATAATTCACCCCTCCACTTT. Translation: CASSQTQSSYNSPLHF. V is TRBV3-1 and J is TRBJ1-6; D ambiguous. Trimming removed 2 bases at V and 0 bases at J, with 8 bases between. CDR1 LGHDT and CDR2 YNNKEL come from the germline V gene (reference sequence). The CDR3 is made up of 16 amino acids.